The text below deals with one T cell receptor beta chain. Its antigen remains unknown. This sample stems from a study of neoadjuvant nivolumab and ipilimumab in lung cancer. Looking at the study overall: The combination arm added day-1 ipilimumab 1 mg/kg to nivolumab 3 mg/kg on days 1, 15, 29. Study conclusions and caveats: Only two of four nivolumab-treated tumors gained richness and clonality by surgery. Resected-tumor TCR richness correlated positively with pretherapy blood richness.

Clones were read by immunoSEQ multiplex PCR, and TCRdb kept only the in-frame ones, dropping some. The sample carries around 7,500 clones, approximately 79% recorded once. Germline V gene sequence: CDR1 MDHEN, CDR2 SYDVKM. V was clipped by 6 bases and J by 4 bases; unmatched bases: 10. The CDR3 runs to 15 residues. J is TRBJ1-2 and V is TRBV28; 8 bases map to TRBD1. The receptor comes from an adult with non-small cell lung cancer. The starting material was tumor tissue, obtained after neoadjuvant nivolumab, alone or with ipilimumab, at or shortly before surgery. The chain's CDR3 is CASSPQTGGSYGYTF. The CDR3 DNA follows: TGTGCCAGCAGCCCTCAAACAGGGGGGAGCTATGGCTACACCTTC.